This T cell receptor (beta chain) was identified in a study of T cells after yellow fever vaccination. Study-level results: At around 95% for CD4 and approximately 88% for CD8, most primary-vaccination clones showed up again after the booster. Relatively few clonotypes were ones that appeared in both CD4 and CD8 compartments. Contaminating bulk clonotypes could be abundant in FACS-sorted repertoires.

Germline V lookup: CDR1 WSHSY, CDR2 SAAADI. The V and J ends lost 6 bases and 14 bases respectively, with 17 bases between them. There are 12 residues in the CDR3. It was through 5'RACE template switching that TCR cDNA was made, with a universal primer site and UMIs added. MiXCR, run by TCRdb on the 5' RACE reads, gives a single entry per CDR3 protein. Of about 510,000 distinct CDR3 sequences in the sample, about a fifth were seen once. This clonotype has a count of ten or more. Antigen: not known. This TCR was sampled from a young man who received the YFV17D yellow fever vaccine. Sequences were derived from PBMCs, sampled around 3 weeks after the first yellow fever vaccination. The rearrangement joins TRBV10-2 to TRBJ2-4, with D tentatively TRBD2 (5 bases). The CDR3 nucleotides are TGCGCCAGCAGGGATCTCGTGTCGCGGGAGTACTTC. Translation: CASRDLVSREYF.